Shown below are 27 T cell receptor beta chains from a single sample sequenced in a study of blood T cell repertoires in COVID-19. Generated by immunoSEQ multiplex PCR, the TCRdb table keeps only in-frame clones and is missing some. The profile shows approximately 250,000 clones, approximately 90% of them singletons. The sample comprised PBMCs or T cells enriched from blood (not recorded which). The source of these receptors is a woman aged 40 to 55 with acute COVID-19.

This sequence joins TRBV28 and TRBJ2-6; weak D call: TRBD2 (6 bases). Germline V gene lookup returns CDR1 MDHEN and CDR2 SYDVKM. The CDR3 length is 22 residues. V shed 3 bases and J shed 0 bases, with 27 bases lying between them. The CDR3 nucleotides read TGTGCCAGCAGTTTGAACCCGGGACTCCTATACCCAGCGAACTCTGGGGCCAACGTCCTGACTTTC. Translated, it gives CASSLNPGLLYPANSGANVLTF.

The V gene is TRBV13, the J gene TRBJ1-1; no definite D call. V was clipped by 1 base and J by 5 bases, with 5 bases between them. There are 12 residues in the CDR3. Germline-derived CDR1 and CDR2 are PRHDT and FYEKMQ (reference sequence). The CDR3: CASSLVGTEAFF. Written as DNA, the CDR3 is TGTGCCAGCAGCTTAGTCGGGACTGAAGCTTTCTTT.

This chain connects TRBV27 to TRBJ1-6, with unresolved D. The length of the CDR3 is 15 residues. V was pared by 3 bases and J by 0 bases, with 6 bases between. The germline gives CDR1 MNHEY, CDR2 SMNVEV (reference sequence). CDR3 amino acids: CASSLGSSYNSPLHF. The CDR3 coding sequence is TGTGCCAGCAGTTTGGGGAGCTCCTATAATTCACCCCTCCACTTT.

This chain joins TRBV11-2 and TRBJ2-5; TRBD2 matches at 7 bases. Trimming removed 1 base from V and 4 bases from J; junction bases left unmatched: 15. CDR1 is SGHAT, CDR2 FQNNGV, per germline. The CDR3 totals 18 residues. Here the CDR3 reads CASSLVVLAESLGETQYF. In DNA form, the CDR3 reads TGTGCCAGCAGCTTAGTTGTGCTAGCGGAGAGCCTCGGAGAGACCCAGTACTTC.

The chain uses TRBV18 and TRBJ1-6; maybe TRBD1 (6 bases). Germline-derived CDR1 and CDR2 are KGHSH and LQKENI. V dropped 3 bases and J dropped 7 bases, with 16 bases sitting between them. This CDR3 contains 16 residues. The DNA of the CDR3 is TGTGCCAGCTCACCCCCGGCAGGGGTCATGAATTCACCCCTCCACTTT. Translated, it gives CASSPPAGVMNSPLHF.

V and J are TRBV28 and TRBJ2-1; 12 nucleotides match TRBD2. The junction had 4 bases not matched to a gene; V was cut back by 3 bases and J by 7 bases. Germline assignment: CDR1 MDHEN and CDR2 SYDVKM. The CDR3 sequence is 15 residues long. The DNA for the CDR3 is TGTGCCAGCAGTTTCCCTAGCGGGAGGGGGAATGAGCAGTTCTTC. Protein sequence: CASSFPSGRGNEQFF. Full variable domain (remainder filled in from reference TRBV28 and TRBJ2-1): DVKVTQSSRYLVKRTGEKVFLECVQDMDHENMFWYRQDPGLGLRLIYFSYDVKMKEKGDIPEGYSVSREKKERFSLILESASTNQTSMYLCASSFPSGRGNEQFFGPGTRLTVL.

The chain uses TRBV4-3 and TRBJ1-5; D remains unclear. CDR3 length equals 15 residues. Germline V gene data show CDR1 as LGHNA and CDR2 as YSLEER. Trimming cost V 0 bases and J 6 bases, with 12 bases left between them. CDR3 protein: CASSQDLVGGQPQHF. CDR3 sequence (DNA): TGCGCCAGCAGCCAAGACCTAGTAGGCGGTCAGCCCCAGCATTTT.

The chain is built from TRBV29-1 and TRBJ1-5, with a weak D call TRBD1 (6 bases). Looked up from germline, CDR1 is SQVTM and CDR2 is ANQGSEA. V shed 6 bases and J shed 2 bases, with 17 bases lying between them. There are 15 residues in the CDR3. CDR3 loop: CSVTTDYRGNQPQHF. DNA of the CDR3: TGCAGCGTGACAACAGACTACAGGGGCAATCAGCCCCAGCATTTT. The whole variable domain, filled in from reference TRBV29-1 and TRBJ1-5, reads SAVISQKPSRDICQRGTSLTIQCQVDSQVTMMFWYRQQPGQSLTLIATANQGSEATYESGFVIDKFPISRPNLTFSTLTVSNMSPEDSSIYLCSVTTDYRGNQPQHFGDGTRLSIL.

J is TRBJ2-5 and V is TRBV5-1; weak D call: TRBD2 (5 bases). The germline V gene encodes CDR1 SGHRS and CDR2 YFSETQ. This CDR3 has 13 amino acids. V was trimmed by 0 bases and J by 10 bases, leaving 13 bases between them. The CDR3 loop is CASSLEGPEDQYF. Written as DNA, the CDR3 is TGCGCCAGCAGCTTGGAGGGCCCGGAGGACCAGTACTTC.

The V gene is TRBV18, the J gene TRBJ1-5, with no clear D. The V end lost 2 bases, the J end lost 4 bases, and 6 bases lay between the germline ends. Per the germline V gene, CDR1 is KGHSH and CDR2 is LQKENI. There are 13 residues in the CDR3. In nucleotides, the CDR3 is TGTGCCAGCTCACCAAGGACTAATCAGCCCCAGCATTTT. Its protein product is CASSPRTNQPQHF.

The V gene is TRBV27, the J gene TRBJ1-4; D unclear. The length of the CDR3 is 13 residues. V lost 4 bases and J 10 bases, leaving 13 bases between the germline ends. Germline assignment: CDR1 MNHEY and CDR2 SMNVEV (reference sequence). In DNA, the CDR3 is TGTGCCAGCAGTTCTACCGGCCCGGGAAAACTGTTTTTT. Encoded protein: CASSSTGPGKLFF.

The rearrangement links TRBV30 to TRBJ2-3, with D tentatively TRBD1 (6 bases). The CDR3 is made up of 13 amino acids. With 3 bases removed from V and 13 bases from J, the gap between germline ends came to 20 bases. The germline V gene encodes CDR1 GTSNPN and CDR2 SVGIG (reference sequence). The DNA for the CDR3 is TGTGCCTGGAGGGAACAGGGACCAGGACTGGAGTATTTT. Protein: CAWREQGPGLEYF.

The chain couples TRBV28 to TRBJ1-1, with D perhaps TRBD1 (5 bases). V was cut by 2 bases and J by 4 bases, with 8 bases left in between. CDR3 length equals 13 residues. The germline V gene has CDR1 MDHEN and CDR2 SYDVKM. The CDR3 coding sequence is TGTGCCAGCAGTTTAGGGGGAGGCACTGAAGCTTTCTTT. It yields the protein CASSLGGGTEAFF.

This clone has more than one count but fewer than ten. The chain uses TRBV19 and TRBJ1-5; D remains ambiguous. Germline CDR1 LNHDA, CDR2 SQIVND (reference sequence). The CDR3 sequence is 15 residues long. V was trimmed by 8 bases and J by 2 bases, leaving 16 bases between them. As DNA, the CDR3 is TGTGCCAGTGGTACGGACCGGGAAGGCAATCAGCCCCAGCATTTT. It specifies CASGTDREGNQPQHF.

V usage is TRBV28 and J usage is TRBJ1-6; tentative D call: TRBD1 (6 bases). V shed 7 bases and J shed 10 bases, with 17 bases lying between them. The CDR3 loop spans 14 amino acids. The germline CDR1 and CDR2 sequences are MDHEN and SYDVKM. This CDR3 reads CASIKQGAGSPLHF. In nucleotides, the CDR3 is TGTGCCAGCATCAAACAGGGTGCCGGCTCACCCCTCCACTTT.

This clone appeared once. The sample contains more than one DNA sequence encoding this CDR3. The chain couples TRBV18 to TRBJ1-2; D not certain. Germline CDR1 KGHSH, CDR2 LQKENI. The CDR3 has 13 amino acids. V was trimmed by 2 bases and J by 3 bases, leaving 7 bases between them. For the CDR3, the DNA is TGTGCCAGCTCACCAGGGCAGGACTATGGCTACACCTTC. Protein product: CASSPGQDYGYTF.

The chain has TRBV28 and TRBJ1-5, with D possibly matching TRBD1 (5 bases). Trimming left V 4 bases short and J 3 bases short, with 10 bases between. This CDR3 is built from 14 residues. Germline CDR1 reads MDHEN; CDR2 reads SYDVKM. In DNA, the CDR3 is TGTGCCAGCAGTTATCCAGGGCCCAATCAGCCCCAGCATTTT. Translated: CASSYPGPNQPQHF.

The gene calls are TRBV24-1 and TRBJ2-1, with D maybe TRBD1 (6 bases). Germline V gene sequence: CDR1 KGHDR, CDR2 SFDVKD. Trimming took off 4 bases at V and 2 bases at J, with 23 bases between the two ends. The CDR3 contains 19 residues. The CDR3 DNA is TGTGCCACCAGTGAAACGACCTTACAGGGTCCGTCTCCCTACAATGAGCAGTTCTTC. Protein sequence: CATSETTLQGPSPYNEQFF.

The rearrangement joins TRBV9 to TRBJ1-1; D unresolved. Trimming left V 1 base short and J 4 bases short, with 8 bases between. This CDR3 region has 13 residues. Germline CDR1 reads SGDLS; CDR2 reads YYNGEE. The CDR3 is CASSVSPGTEAFF. The DNA of the CDR3 is TGTGCCAGCAGCGTATCGCCCGGCACTGAAGCTTTCTTT.

V and J are TRBV5-1 and TRBJ1-2; D call uncertain. Germline loops: CDR1 SGHRS, CDR2 YFSETQ. There are 15 residues in the CDR3. V lost 0 bases to trimming and J lost 5 bases, with 14 bases between them. CDR3 nucleotide sequence: TGCGCCAGCAGCTTGGCCGGTAGCTCCTCGTATGGCTACACCTTC. Protein sequence: CASSLAGSSSYGYTF.

This clone was observed a few times. This chain joins TRBV3-1 (or the pseudogene TRBV3-2) and TRBJ1-1; no reliable D call. The CDR3 has 14 residues. CDR1 LGHDT and CDR2 YNNKEL come from the germline V gene (reference sequence). V was trimmed by 4 bases and J by 5 bases, leaving 14 bases between them. The CDR3 nucleotides read TGTGCCAGCAGCCTAGACCCTGGGGAGACTGAAGCTTTCTTT. Its protein product is CASSLDPGETEAFF.

The gene calls are TRBV19 and TRBJ2-4; TRBD2 agrees at 14 bases. CDR1 is LNHDA and CDR2 is SQIVND in the germline V gene (reference sequence). The trim removed 6 bases at V and 5 bases at J, leaving 12 bases unmatched. The CDR3 runs to 18 residues. DNA for the CDR3: TGTGCCAGTAGCATGTACGGGACTAGCGGGAGTGATGAAAACATTCAGTACTTC. Translating it yields CASSMYGTSGSDENIQYF.

The genes are TRBV27 and TRBJ1-6, with D hard to call. This CDR3 has 16 amino acids. Germline-derived CDR1 and CDR2 are MNHEY and SMNVEV (reference sequence). Trimming shortened V by 2 bases and J by 7 bases, and 15 bases separated the two germline ends. Written as DNA, the CDR3 is TGTGCCAGCAGTTTAAGGGCAGGCGGGTGGAATTCACCCCTCCACTTT. It specifies CASSLRAGGWNSPLHF.

The rearrangement joins TRBV6-5 to TRBJ2-7, with TRBD1 identical over 10 bases. Germline V gives CDR1 MNHEY, CDR2 SVGAGI. The CDR3 is made up of 14 amino acids. Losses at the gene ends were 5 bases for V and 7 bases for J; bases not matched to a gene: 8. In DNA, the CDR3 is TGTGCCAGCAGTACCCGACAGGGGGCGCAGGAGCAGTACTTC. As protein: CASSTRQGAQEQYF.

This clone was seen a single time. V is TRBV3-1 (or the pseudogene TRBV3-2) and J is TRBJ2-3; 7 bases match TRBD1. With V trimmed by 1 base and J by 0 bases, 10 bases remained unmatched. The CDR3 covers 18 residues. Germline CDR1 reads LGHDT; CDR2 reads YNNKEL (reference sequence). CDR3 coding DNA: TGTGCCAGCAGCCAAGCGTCGACAGGGCGAACTAGCACAGATACGCAGTATTTT. Amino acids: CASSQASTGRTSTDTQYF.

V and J are TRBV28 and TRBJ1-2; possible D gene TRBD1, 6 bases. Germline CDR1 and CDR2: MDHEN and SYDVKM. The ends were cut back, 4 bases at V and 8 bases at J, with 14 bases in the middle. CDR3 length equals 13 residues. The CDR3 spells CASSWAGGRGYTF. The CDR3 coding sequence is TGTGCCAGCAGTTGGGCCGGGGGGCGAGGCTACACCTTC.

Worth noting for this clone: Distinct nucleotide sequences in the sample also encode this CDR3. The CDR3 reads CAWSVSGGAGGQPQHF. The DNA for the CDR3 is TGTGCCTGGAGTGTATCCGGGGGTGCGGGGGGTCAGCCCCAGCATTTT. This sequence joins TRBV30 and TRBJ1-5; weak D call: TRBD1 (5 bases). V was trimmed by 0 bases and J by 6 bases, leaving 18 bases between them. The germline V gene has CDR1 GTSNPN and CDR2 SVGIG (reference sequence). The CDR3 extends over 16 amino acids.